This T cell receptor beta chain was captured in a study of regulatory T cells in long-lasting Graves disease. Study in general: Newly diagnosed Graves' patients had under 3 months of antithyroid drugs. Whole-study results and caveats: Relative to newly diagnosed Graves' patients, persistent ones had lower TCR diversity.

Both iRepertoire HTBI primers and Arm-PCR of CDR3 regions were used to build the TCR beta libraries. TCRdb reprocessed the multiplex PCR reads via MiXCR and lists one record per CDR3 protein. Of around 250,000 distinct CDR3 sequences in the sample, 20% to 25% were seen once. The V gene lost 4 bases and the J gene lost 6 bases, with 12 bases spanning the gap. Germline V gene lookup returns CDR1 SGHDN and CDR2 FVKESK. The CDR3 runs to 14 residues. This clonotype was seen at least ten times. What it recognizes is unknown. Time point reported: newly diagnosed GD, antithyroid drugs for less than 3 months. The TCR library was made from RNA that had been extracted from PBMCs in TRIzol. Patients were enrolled at an endocrinology department in Xi'an, China. Roughly 9 milliliters of peripheral blood were taken and placed in EDTA tubes.

This TCR derives from a female donor with Graves disease. V gene TRBV14 combines with J gene TRBJ2-2; D call uncertain. Specimen: peripheral blood mononuclear cells (PBMCs), collected at new diagnosis, from a patient treated with antithyroid drugs. CDR3 sequence reads: CASSPARRSGELFF. The CDR3, as DNA: TGTGCCAGCAGCCCAGCCAGGAGATCCGGGGAGCTGTTTTTT.